What follows are 21 T cell receptor beta chains derived from one specimen sequenced in a study of prognosis after radiotherapy for stage I lung cancer. The study amplified the TCR beta CDR3 region from genomic DNA. This amplification was carried out by two rounds of multiplex PCR. With primers specific to each TRBV and TRBJ gene, the first-round PCR was performed. MiXCR, applied by TCRdb to the multiplex PCR reads, yields one record per CDR3 protein. The table records 15,000 to 20,000 distinct CDR3 sequences, 45% to 50% of them present only once. The specimen comprised PBMCs, sampled before or after stereotactic body radiation therapy (not recorded which). Receptors were obtained from a donor over 45 with non-small cell lung cancer.

This clonotype has ten or more counts. The chain combines TRBV7-6 with TRBJ2-6, with D unresolved. The CDR3 loop spans 15 amino acids. V dropped 1 base and J dropped 0 bases, with 4 bases sitting between them. The V gene's germline CDR1 is SGHVS and CDR2 FNYEAQ. The CDR3 reads CASSLGSSGANVLTF. The DNA of the CDR3 is TGTGCCAGCAGCTTAGGGAGCTCTGGGGCCAACGTCCTGACTTTC.

By share, this clonotype ranks as medium-sized. The CDR3, as DNA: TGTGCCTGGATATCAGGCAACGACTATGGCTACACCTTC. It is translated as CAWISGNDYGYTF. J is TRBJ1-2 and V is TRBV30; no definite D call. CDR3 length: 13 amino acids. Germline-derived CDR1 and CDR2 are GTSNPN and SVGIG (reference sequence). Trimming removed 4 bases from V and 3 bases from J, with 12 bases in between.

V usage is TRBV11-3 and J usage is TRBJ1-1; a weak D match, TRBD1 (6 bases). The CDR3 has 15 residues. Germline CDR1 is SGHNT and CDR2 is YENEEA. V gave up 6 bases and J gave up 6 bases, with 20 bases separating them. The DNA of the CDR3 is TGTGCCAGCAGTCCAGAACAGGGAGTGGTTCCTGAAGCTTTCTTT. This sequence encodes CASSPEQGVVPEAFF.

For the CDR3, the DNA is TGCAGTGCTAGAGATTTTGCAGGGGGCAACATTCAGTACTTC. Protein product: CSARDFAGGNIQYF. The chain carries TRBV20-1 and TRBJ2-4, with 8 bases matching TRBD1. Germline trimming cut 0 bases from V and 7 bases from J; bases unmatched to any gene: 5. CDR3 length equals 14 residues. Germline loops: CDR1 DFQATT, CDR2 SNEGSKA (reference sequence).

The chain carries TRBV6-9 and TRBJ1-2; no firm D call. V lost 7 bases and J 6 bases, leaving 24 bases between the germline ends. The CDR3 is 16 residues long. Germline V gene data show CDR1 as MNHGY and CDR2 as SVAAGI. The CDR3 spells CASIYSMFQAKDGYTF. CDR3 DNA sequence: TGTGCCAGCATTTACTCTATGTTCCAGGCTAAGGATGGCTACACCTTC.

This clonotype has at least ten counts. The CDR3 coding sequence is TGTGCCAGCAGTACGATGACAGGGGTCGAGCAGTACTTC. Its protein is CASSTMTGVEQYF. This rearrangement joins TRBV7-9 to TRBJ2-7; 8 bases map to TRBD1. Per germline, CDR1 SEHNR and CDR2 FQNEAQ (reference sequence). The V segment lost 6 bases and the J segment 6 bases; nucleotides outside the gene matches: 7. The CDR3 is made up of 13 amino acids.

The chain employs TRBV12-3 or TRBV12-4 and TRBJ2-1; D perhaps matches TRBD1 (5 bases). Trimming removed 6 bases at V and 0 bases at J, with 15 bases between. CDR3 length: 16 amino acids. In DNA, the CDR3 is TGTGCCAGCAGCCCAGGACAACGGAGCTCCTACAATGAGCAGTTCTTC. Its translation is CASSPGQRSSYNEQFF.

This rearrangement joins TRBV2 to TRBJ2-3; D gene uncertain. Germline CDR1 SNHLY, CDR2 FYNNEI. The CDR3 runs 16 residues. V was clipped by 2 bases and J by 3 bases, with 15 bases between them. As DNA, the CDR3 is TGTGCCAGCAGTGAACAAGGGTACGGGCGAACAGATACGCAGTATTTT. This encodes CASSEQGYGRTDTQYF.

This clonotype has ten or more counts. Relative to the germline gene, one junction end is altered; a read error may explain this. The chain employs TRBV19 and TRBJ1-5, with TRBD1 matching 7 bases. This CDR3 region has 14 residues. Germline lookup yields CDR1 LNHDA and CDR2 SQIVND (reference sequence). The DNA for the CDR3 is TGTGCCAGTAGTATTGACAGGGTTAATCAGTCCCAGCATTTT. Translating gives CASSIDRVNQSQHF.

The sample holds a few counts of this clonotype. J is TRBJ2-5 and V is TRBV2; 9 bases align to TRBD1. The germline V gene encodes CDR1 SNHLY and CDR2 FYNNEI. The CDR3 is 14 amino acids. V gave up 4 bases and J gave up 5 bases; unmatched junction bases: 5. In nucleotides, the CDR3 is TGTGCCAGCAGTGGAACAGGGGGCGCTGAGACCCAGTACTTC. Residues: CASSGTGGAETQYF.

This clonotype was picked up many times. The gene calls are TRBV7-6 and TRBJ2-1, with D possibly TRBD1 on 5 matching bases. Trimming took 5 bases from V and 3 from J, leaving 8 bases between them. The CDR3 loop spans 13 amino acids. The germline gives CDR1 SGHVS, CDR2 FNYEAQ. The CDR3 DNA is TGTGCCAGCAGCCCCCAGGGCTACAATGAGCAGTTCTTC. The encoded protein is CASSPQGYNEQFF.

The CDR3, as DNA: TGTGCCAGCAGCTTCCCCGGGACAGGGTACAATGAGCAGTTCTTC. Residues: CASSFPGTGYNEQFF. The rearrangement uses TRBV7-2 and TRBJ2-1, with TRBD1 matching over 9 bases. V was clipped by 3 bases and J by 4 bases; unmatched bases: 4. CDR1 SGHTA and CDR2 FQGNSA come from the germline V gene. The CDR3 runs to 15 residues. Using reference TRBV7-2 and TRBJ2-1 for the parts outside the CDR3, the full variable domain is GAGVSQSPSNKVTEKGKDVELRCDPISGHTALYWYRQSLGQGLEFLIYFQGNSAPDKSGLPSDRFSAERTGGSVSTLTIQRTQQEDSAVYLCASSFPGTGYNEQFFGPGTRLTVL.

The chain joins TRBV10-3 to TRBJ2-6; D is ambiguous. CDR3 length: 13 amino acids. Germline-derived CDR1 and CDR2 are ENHRY and SYGVKD. The CDR3 protein is CAICSSGANVLTF. CDR3 nucleotides: TGTGCGATCTGTAGTTCTGGGGCCAACGTCCTGACTTTC.

As to this clonotype: This could be a read error, since a much larger clone is one nucleotide away. This chain joins TRBV6-2 or TRBV6-3 and TRBJ2-3; 9 positions agree with TRBD1. CDR1 MNHEY and CDR2 SVGEGT come from the germline V gene. V trimming: 2 bases; J trimming: 3 bases; junction bases outside the gene matches: 15. This CDR3 is 19 amino acids long. DNA of the CDR3: TGTGCCAGCAGTTACCCAAAATGCCGCCCGGGACAGGGAACAGATACGCAGTATTTT. Translated: CASSYPKCRPGQGTDTQYF.

This clonotype was found many times. The chain joins TRBV6-5 to TRBJ2-1; TRBD2 matches at 8 bases. The CDR3 contains 19 residues. The V gene's germline CDR1 is MNHEY and CDR2 SVGAGI. J lost 1 base, V lost 0 bases, and 11 bases had no gene match. CDR3 DNA: TGTGCCAGCAGTTACTCGGGCGCGGGAGGCTCCTTTTCCTACAATGAGCAGTTCTTC. Its protein is CASSYSGAGGSFSYNEQFF.

This clonotype ranks as medium-sized. V and J are TRBV6-5 and TRBJ2-7, with 12 bases that match TRBD2. With 0 bases clipped from V and 3 bases from J, the junction kept 0 bases outside the gene matches. The CDR3 is 15 residues long. From germline, CDR1 is MNHEY and CDR2 SVGAGI. The chain's CDR3 is CASSYSTSGSYEQYF. For the CDR3, the DNA is TGTGCCAGCAGTTACTCGACTAGCGGGAGCTACGAGCAGTACTTC.

In this sample, this clonotype turned up a few times. Being one base from a much bigger clone, this may be a read error. This chain uses TRBV29-1 with TRBJ1-5; D remains unclear. With 8 bases removed from V and 2 bases from J, the gap between germline ends came to 13 bases. The CDR3 spans 13 residues. Germline CDR1 and CDR2: SQVTM and ANQGSEA. The CDR3 DNA sequence: TGCAGCTTTGCTGGAGAACGCAATCAGCCCCAGCATTTT. Amino acids: CSFAGERNQPQHF.

A remark on this clonotype: The CDR3 carries no conserved terminal phenylalanine or tryptophan, so it likely arises from a read error. The CDR3 coding sequence is TGTGCCAGCAGTGTATCCGGGGGGGGGGGTGACGAGCAGTACTGC. It codes for CASSVSGGGGDEQYC. The rearrangement joins TRBV27 to TRBJ2-7; 8 bases match TRBD2. This CDR3 has 15 residues. In germline, CDR1 is MNHEY, CDR2 SMNVEV (reference sequence).

This clonotype was recorded many times. The rearrangement joins TRBV3-1 to TRBJ1-5; the D is unclear. V was cut by 1 base and J by 7 bases, with 8 bases left in between. The germline V gene encodes CDR1 LGHDT and CDR2 YNNKEL (reference sequence). The CDR3 covers 13 residues. CDR3 protein: CASSQGAGQPQHF. In DNA form, the CDR3 reads TGTGCCAGCAGCCAAGGGGCCGGGCAGCCCCAGCATTTT.

This clonotype was observed a single time. The gene calls are TRBV9 and TRBJ2-7, with 9 bases aligning to TRBD1. Unmatched junction bases numbered 10, after V lost 4 bases and J lost 2 bases. Germline CDR1 and CDR2: SGDLS and YYNGEE. This CDR3 contains 16 residues. This CDR3 reads CASSTDGTGNTYEQYF. CDR3 nucleotide sequence: TGTGCCAGCAGCACCGACGGGACAGGGAATACCTACGAGCAGTACTTC.

Details on this clonotype: An end of the junction does not agree with germline; a read error may underlie this. This rearrangement joins TRBV27 to TRBJ2-2, with TRBD2 as a possible D gene (7 bases). CDR3 length equals 17 residues. From germline, CDR1 is MNHEY and CDR2 SMNVEV (reference sequence). CDR3 in amino acids: CASSPFRDMAGAGELFF. The CDR3 DNA reads TGCGCCAGCAGTCCGTTCCGGGACATGGCGGGGGCCGGGGAGCTGTTTTTT.